This T cell receptor (beta chain) was identified during a study of CD4 T cells in lung cancer (dated 2019 in TCRdb). Background for the entire study: In the study, blood T cells from NSCLC patients were screened for responses to candidate mutation-encoded neoepitopes, and neoantigen-specific CD4+ T-cell clones and TCRs were isolated. Treatments received by the patients before blood donation included platinum chemotherapy, and some patients received nivolumab or pembrolizumab. Aged 60 to 69 when blood was donated, the resected patients, most of whom were former smokers, had either lung adenocarcinoma or squamous cell carcinoma. Deep sequencing of TCRB was used to follow the frequency of neoantigen-specific clonotypes in tumor resections, non-adjacent lung and cultured T-cell products.

The germline V gene specifies SGHAT as CDR1 and FQNNGV as CDR2. The CDR3 measures 14 amino acids from cysteine to phenylalanine. Left in the record is the CDR3 DNA by itself, 42 bases read in frame from the first base. V gives up 3 bases and J gives up 0 bases, and the segment between their germline ends measures 8 bases. Over approximately 35 days, tumor-infiltrating lymphocyte cultures were grown in high-dose IL2 (about 6,400 U/mL) from roughly 6-12 tumor fragments. Libraries were made using the immunoSEQ multiplex PCR assay. Qiagen DNeasy or QIAamp micro DNA kits were used to isolate DNA, and the Adaptive Biotechnology human TCRB sequencing kit was used to sequence TCRB. Sequencing of TCRB libraries was performed on an Illumina MiSeq. The source study handled its data this way. TCRB sequence data were analyzed with the kit provider's software, and tumor enrichment of clonotype templates was tested with Fisher's exact test. TCRdb limited this immuneACCESS table to in-frame rearrangements with V and J called. A share of clones is missing; checked studies link under half to unresolved V genes, and the rest is unexplained. That table is the source of V, J and clone size, and D and trimming were worked out from the DNA. The sample has 950 to 1,300 clones on record, 50% to 65% of them singletons. The ten largest clonotypes hold roughly 62% of the sample.

Worth noting for this clone: Its specific antigen is unknown. Per-nucleotide qualities are absent, and no much larger clonotype sits a single base away.

The research as a whole found: Some blood-derived responses might be explained by in vitro priming of naive T cells or cross-reactivity rather than by memory responses to the cancer.

Material: cultured cells derived from lung. This TCR was recovered from a woman aged 55 to 70 with non-small cell lung cancer. The rearrangement combines TRBV11-2 with TRBJ1-1, with TRBD1 perhaps the D gene, on 5 matching bases. The base sequence is TGTGCCAGCAGCTTCGGACAACTGAACACTGAAGCTTTCTTT. Its protein product is CASSFGQLNTEAFF.